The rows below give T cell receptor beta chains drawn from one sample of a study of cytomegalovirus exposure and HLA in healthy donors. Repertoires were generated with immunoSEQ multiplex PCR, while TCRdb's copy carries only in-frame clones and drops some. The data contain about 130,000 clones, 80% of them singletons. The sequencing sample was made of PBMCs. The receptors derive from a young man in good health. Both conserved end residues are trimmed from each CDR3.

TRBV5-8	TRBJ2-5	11	ASTYDRQETQY
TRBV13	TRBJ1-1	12	ASSRGRPVTEAF
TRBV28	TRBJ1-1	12	ASTIGQGSTEAF
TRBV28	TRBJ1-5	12	ASRETGPSQPQH
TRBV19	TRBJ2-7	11	ASTSQATREQY
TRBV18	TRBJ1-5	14	ASSRIGAGDNQPQH
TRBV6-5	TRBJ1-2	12	ASSYSGQGLGYT
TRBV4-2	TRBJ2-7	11	ASSQVRGGEQY
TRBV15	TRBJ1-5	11	ATRTYYNQPQH
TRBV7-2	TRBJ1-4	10	ASRGLGEKLF
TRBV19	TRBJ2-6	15	ASSTLVRGSGANVLT
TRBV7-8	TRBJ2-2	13	ASSRTSGNTGELF
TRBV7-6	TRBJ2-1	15	ASSLNFGGSSDNEQF
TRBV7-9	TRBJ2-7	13	ASSFRQGVVYEQY
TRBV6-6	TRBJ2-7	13	ASRPTSGRVYEQY
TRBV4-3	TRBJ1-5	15	ASSQDLGGKGNQPQH
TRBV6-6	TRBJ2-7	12	ASSYSPRTYEQY